The 10 T cell receptor beta chains listed next were all sequenced from one sample in a study of resident and recirculating memory T cells in vitiligo. The data were produced by immunoSEQ multiplex PCR, yet TCRdb's version contains in-frame clones alone and is incomplete. The sample shows 40,000 to 50,000 clones, over 90% of them seen only once. Sequenced: blood. These receptors all stem from a male donor with vitiligo.

CDR3 protein: CASSPGPNSYNEQFF. As DNA, the CDR3 is TGTGCCAGCTCACCGGGGCCAAACTCCTACAATGAGCAGTTCTTC. V usage is TRBV18 and J usage is TRBJ2-1, with D possibly matching TRBD1 (5 bases). The CDR3 runs 15 residues. In germline, CDR1 is KGHSH, CDR2 LQKENI. V was pared by 3 bases and J by 0 bases, with 9 bases between.

The chain recombines TRBV5-1 with TRBJ2-7; 10 nucleotides agree with TRBD1. CDR1 is SGHRS and CDR2 is YFSETQ in the germline V gene. The CDR3 covers 16 residues. Losses at the gene ends were 0 bases for V and 5 bases for J; bases not matched to a gene: 8. For the CDR3, the DNA is TGCGCCAGCAGCTTGGGATTTATCGGGACAGGGGACGAGCAGTACTTC. The encoded protein is CASSLGFIGTGDEQYF.

The CDR3 spells CATNSGGSGYTF. DNA of the CDR3: TGTGCCACGAATAGCGGGGGCTCTGGCTACACCTTC. The chain is built from TRBV10-3 and TRBJ1-2; tentatively, D is TRBD1 (6 bases). V was clipped by 10 bases and J by 7 bases, with 16 bases between them. The CDR3 consists of 12 residues. From germline, CDR1 is ENHRY and CDR2 SYGVKD.

The chain has TRBV19 and TRBJ1-6; 10 nucleotides align to TRBD1. Trimming took 4 bases from V and 1 from J; bases not matched to a gene: 1. Germline values: CDR1 LNHDA, CDR2 SQIVND (reference sequence). The CDR3 is 16 residues long. The CDR3 sequence: CASSRTGGSYNSPLHF. The CDR3 coding sequence is TGTGCCAGTAGTAGGACAGGGGGTTCCTATAATTCACCCCTCCACTTT.

The V and J genes are TRBV6-4 and TRBJ2-1, with 7 bases aligning to TRBD2. Germline assignment: CDR1 MRHNA and CDR2 SNTAGT. V shed 0 bases and J 7 bases; nucleotides not matched to a gene: 12. The CDR3 is 17 residues long. As DNA, the CDR3 is TGTGCCAGCAGTGACTCCCCAGGTGGCGGGGGTGATAATGAGCAGTTCTTC. This codes for CASSDSPGGGGDNEQFF.

The gene calls are TRBV7-3 and TRBJ2-2; D is uncertain. V was trimmed by 1 base and J by 4 bases, leaving 10 bases between them. In germline, CDR1 is SGHTA, CDR2 FQGTGA. The CDR3 runs to 15 residues. The CDR3 protein is CASSLMGSGTGELFF. The CDR3 coding sequence is TGTGCCAGCAGCTTAATGGGCTCCGGCACCGGGGAGCTGTTTTTT.

Details on this clone: At one end, the junction sequence differs from germline, possibly due to a read error. The chain recombines TRBV7-7 with TRBJ2-5; tentative D call: TRBD1 (6 bases). This CDR3 is built from 14 residues. Germline V gene lookup returns CDR1 SSHAT and CDR2 FNYEAQ (reference sequence). In nucleotides, the CDR3 is TGTGCTAGCAGCTTACAGGGCTTCCAAGAGACCCAGTACTTC. This encodes CASSLQGFQETQYF.

The rearrangement joins TRBV5-4 to TRBJ1-3; TRBD1 matches 7 bases. CDR3 length equals 15 residues. After removal of 3 bases from V and 2 bases from J, the junction contained 5 bases not matched to a gene. Germline assignment: CDR1 SGHNT and CDR2 YYREEE (reference sequence). The DNA of the CDR3 is TGTGCCAGCAGCTCCCCCGGGACAGCTGGAAACACCATATATTTT. Translated: CASSSPGTAGNTIYF.

V gene TRBV5-1 combines with J gene TRBJ1-3, with TRBD1 matching over 10 bases. The CDR3 extends over 16 amino acids. The ends lost 4 bases at V and 3 bases at J; junction bases unmatched: 7. CDR1 and CDR2 from the germline V gene are SGHRS and YFSETQ. The CDR3 nucleotides are TGCGCCAGCAGCATTGGGACAGGGGCCGGTGGAAACACCATATATTTT. Translating it yields CASSIGTGAGGNTIYF.

Here the CDR3 reads CASSERLFIHAYEQYF. As DNA, the CDR3 is TGTGCCAGCAGTGAAAGACTTTTCATTCACGCTTACGAGCAGTACTTC. The rearrangement joins TRBV2 to TRBJ2-7; D remains ambiguous. There are 16 residues in the CDR3. The germline gives CDR1 SNHLY, CDR2 FYNNEI. Trimming stripped 2 bases from V and 4 bases from J, with 18 bases between.